The clone carrying this T cell receptor beta chain has only a few counts. Its antigen remains unknown. This entry belongs to a study of blood T cells in healthy people across ages. Overall study context: Template-switching capture recovered about one barcoded beta molecule per two T cells. Study observations and caveats: PBMCs that were unsorted prevented a conclusive naive versus antigen-experienced comparison.

The V gene's germline CDR1 is SGHNT and CDR2 YYREEE (reference sequence). The CDR3 extends over 16 amino acids. J was trimmed by 7 bases and V by 4 bases; bases with no gene match: 8. Primed by a sample-barcoded 5' primer and a J-beta primer mix, a second PCR proceeded for 7 to 11 cycles. Samples each returned at least 3 million CDR3-containing paired-end reads. MiXCR, run by TCRdb on the 5' RACE reads, gives a single entry per CDR3 protein. Here the sample spans approximately 810,000 distinct CDR3 sequences, 36% being singletons. The sample providers were healthy Caucasian people from Russia, aged roughly 6 to 90.

The sequence came from a young man in good health. The specimen was blood. The chain carries TRBV5-4 and TRBJ2-7; 16 nucleotides agree with TRBD2. The CDR3 DNA is TGTGCCAGCAGCGCGGGGACTAGCGGGGGGGCTGGAGAGCAGTACTTC. This codes for CASSAGTSGGAGEQYF.